One and the same sample provided the 17 T cell receptor beta chains below, sequenced in a study of blood T cell repertoires in COVID-19. The method was immunoSEQ multiplex PCR; TCRdb's version includes in-frame clones alone and lacks a portion of them. The sample includes tens of thousands of clones, 75% to 90% of them seen just once. The sequenced sample was peripheral blood. These receptors all stem from a woman at least 80 years old with active or convalescent COVID-19.

The V and J genes are TRBV21-1 and TRBJ1-1; TRBD1, the D gene given by the table, was not confirmed from the DNA. TRBV21-1 represents a pseudogene. The CDR3 is made up of 17 amino acids. The CDR3 nucleotides read TGTGCCAGCAGCAGTGATGGGACAGGGGGCACAGAGCAGGTGGCTTTCTTT. It translates to CASSSDGTGGTEQVAFF.

V usage is TRBV5-5 and J usage is TRBJ2-5; 8 nucleotides line up with TRBD1. The germline gives CDR1 SGHKS, CDR2 YYEKEE (reference sequence). J lost 5 bases, V lost 0 bases, and 9 bases had no gene match. CDR3 length: 16 amino acids. The CDR3 nucleotides read TGTGCCAGCAGCTTGGCCCCGCAGGGGGCAGGGGAGACCCAGTACTTC. This gives the protein CASSLAPQGAGETQYF. Supplemented by reference TRBV5-5 and TRBJ2-5, the full variable domain reads DAGVTQSPTHLIKTRGQQVTLRCSPISGHKSVSWYQQVLGQGPQFIFQYYEKEERGRGNFPDRFSARQFPNYSSELNVNALLLGDSALYLCASSLAPQGAGETQYFGPGTRLLVL.

The rearrangement links TRBV3-1 (or the pseudogene TRBV3-2) to TRBJ2-1; 10 bases match TRBD1. The CDR3 runs to 18 residues. The V and J ends lost 1 base and 12 bases, in that order; junction bases with no gene match: 18. The germline V gene has CDR1 LGHDT and CDR2 YNNKEL (reference sequence). DNA for the CDR3: TGTGCCAGCAGCCAAGGAGGTATAGGGACAGGGGTATTTTTCGGGCAGTTCTTC. This sequence encodes CASSQGGIGTGVFFGQFF.

The CDR3, as DNA: TGTGCCAGCAGTTTGGTGGGAGATTCACCCCTCCACTTT. Residues: CASSLVGDSPLHF. The J gene is TRBJ1-6, the V gene TRBV27, with D hard to call. Germline V gene lookup returns CDR1 MNHEY and CDR2 SMNVEV (reference sequence). V dropped 3 bases and J dropped 8 bases, with 8 bases sitting between them. The CDR3 runs 13 residues.

The chain is built from TRBV3-1 (or the pseudogene TRBV3-2) and TRBJ2-7; 9 bases are a match to TRBD1. Trimming took 4 bases from V and 3 from J; bases not matched to a gene: 7. CDR1 is LGHDT and CDR2 is YNNKEL in the germline V gene (reference sequence). This CDR3 is 15 amino acids long. The CDR3: CASSRTGTGIYEQYF. CDR3 in DNA: TGTGCCAGCAGCCGAACCGGGACAGGGATCTACGAGCAGTACTTC.

The rearrangement uses TRBV7-3 and TRBJ2-1, with 8 bases that match TRBD2. Germline lookup yields CDR1 SGHTA and CDR2 FQGTGA. The V gene end was trimmed by 5 bases and the J gene end by 4 bases; junction bases not matched to a gene: 10. The CDR3 is 16 amino acids. The CDR3 loop reads CASSPSTSVTYNEQFF. The CDR3 nucleotides are TGTGCCAGCAGCCCATCGACTAGCGTCACTTACAATGAGCAGTTCTTC.

The chain joins TRBV5-4 to TRBJ2-2, with no clear D. CDR1 is SGHNT and CDR2 is YYREEE in the germline V gene (reference sequence). CDR3 length equals 15 residues. The ends were cut back, 4 bases at V and 8 bases at J, with 18 bases in the middle. The CDR3 loop is CASSPPSAASGELFF. The CDR3 DNA reads TGTGCCAGCAGCCCACCAAGCGCGGCCTCTGGGGAGCTGTTTTTT. The variable domain in full, with the rest retrieved from reference TRBV5-4 and TRBJ2-2, is ETGVTQSPTHLIKTRGQQVTLRCSSQSGHNTVSWYQQALGQGPQFIFQYYREEENGRGNFPPRFSGLQFPNYSSELNVNALELDDSALYLCASSPPSAASGELFFGEGSRLTVL.

CDR3 protein: CATSRPPRRPAYEQYF. CDR3 DNA: TGTGCCACCAGCAGACCTCCCAGGAGGCCAGCCTACGAGCAGTACTTC. V is TRBV15 and J is TRBJ2-7, with D maybe TRBD2 (5 bases). V gave up 2 bases and J gave up 2 bases, with 16 bases separating them. Germline CDR1 LNHNV, CDR2 YYDKDF (reference sequence). This CDR3 comprises 16 residues.

The rearrangement uses TRBV6-5 and TRBJ2-7; 9 bases are a match to TRBD1. Trimming cost V 6 bases and J 4 bases; bases outside gene matches: 1. Per germline, CDR1 MNHEY and CDR2 SVGAGI. The CDR3 is 12 amino acids. The CDR3 region has the DNA TGTGCCAGCAGCGGACAGGGGTACGAGCAGTACTTC. It encodes CASSGQGYEQYF.

V usage is TRBV25-1 and J usage is TRBJ1-2; 11 bases align to TRBD1. This CDR3 is built from 18 residues. V lost 4 bases and J lost 8; bases outside the gene matches: 18. Germline V CDR1 and CDR2: MGHDK, SYGVNS. CDR3 sequence (DNA): TGTGCCAGCAGTGCCCGAGGACAGGGGGCGGGGATCACTGCGGGCTACACCTTC. This encodes CASSARGQGAGITAGYTF.

The V and J genes are TRBV5-1 and TRBJ2-3; 8 bases are shared with TRBD1. CDR1 and CDR2 from the germline V gene are SGHRS and YFSETQ. This CDR3 region has 14 residues. V lost 4 bases and J lost 6; bases outside the gene matches: 7. CDR3 in amino acids: CASSHGQGVDTQYF. The CDR3 nucleotides are TGCGCCAGCAGCCACGGACAGGGTGTGGATACGCAGTATTTT. Filled out from reference TRBV5-1 and TRBJ2-3, the complete variable domain reads KAGVTQTPRYLIKTRGQQVTLSCSPISGHRSVSWYQQTPGQGLQFLFEYFSETQRNKGNFPGRFSGRQFSNSRSEMNVSTLELGDSALYLCASSHGQGVDTQYFGPGTRLTVL.

The genes are TRBV2 and TRBJ1-2, with D maybe TRBD1 (6 bases). V was cut by 6 bases and J by 1 base, with 12 bases left in between. Germline V gene data show CDR1 as SNHLY and CDR2 as FYNNEI. CDR3 length: 14 residues. CDR3 in amino acids: CASRPDSFNYGYTF. CDR3 bases: TGTGCCAGCAGACCGGACAGTTTTAACTATGGCTACACCTTC.

V gene TRBV18 combines with J gene TRBJ1-2, with 8 bases matching TRBD1. Germline V gene data show CDR1 as KGHSH and CDR2 as LQKENI. CDR3 length: 15 amino acids. Trimming cost V 1 base and J 7 bases; bases outside gene matches: 8. The CDR3 loop reads CASSPLGQVSGGYTF. The CDR3 DNA follows: TGTGCCAGCTCACCACTGGGACAGGTATCCGGTGGCTACACCTTC.

The CDR3 reads CASSLGVYGYTF. CDR3 DNA sequence: TGTGCCAGCAGTTTGGGAGTCTATGGCTACACCTTC. This sequence joins TRBV28 and TRBJ1-2; D not certain. From germline, CDR1 is MDHEN and CDR2 SYDVKM. The V and J ends lost 3 bases and 4 bases respectively, with 6 bases between them. The CDR3 contains 12 residues.

This sequence joins TRBV6-5 and TRBJ1-2, with D perhaps matching TRBD1 (5 bases). Germline CDR1 and CDR2: MNHEY and SVGAGI. This CDR3 is 14 amino acids long. V was pared by 0 bases and J by 5 bases, with 10 bases between. In nucleotides, the CDR3 is TGTGCCAGCAGTTACTCCGGGGGATCTTATGGCTACACCTTC. It translates to CASSYSGGSYGYTF.

The chain recombines TRBV5-1 with TRBJ1-3; no clear D gene. V was trimmed by 5 bases and J by 8 bases, leaving 14 bases between them. Germline V lookup: CDR1 SGHRS, CDR2 YFSETQ. The CDR3 covers 13 residues. The CDR3 reads CASRPIVGDTIYF. The DNA of the CDR3 is TGCGCCAGCAGACCGATTGTGGGAGACACCATATATTTT.

The J gene is TRBJ1-5, the V gene TRBV28; D unclear. The CDR3 has 12 amino acids. Germline values: CDR1 MDHEN, CDR2 SYDVKM. Trimming shortened V by 3 bases and J by 11 bases, and 11 bases separated the two germline ends. CDR3 protein: CASSFLVETQHF. CDR3 bases: TGTGCCAGCAGTTTTCTGGTCGAGACCCAGCATTTT.